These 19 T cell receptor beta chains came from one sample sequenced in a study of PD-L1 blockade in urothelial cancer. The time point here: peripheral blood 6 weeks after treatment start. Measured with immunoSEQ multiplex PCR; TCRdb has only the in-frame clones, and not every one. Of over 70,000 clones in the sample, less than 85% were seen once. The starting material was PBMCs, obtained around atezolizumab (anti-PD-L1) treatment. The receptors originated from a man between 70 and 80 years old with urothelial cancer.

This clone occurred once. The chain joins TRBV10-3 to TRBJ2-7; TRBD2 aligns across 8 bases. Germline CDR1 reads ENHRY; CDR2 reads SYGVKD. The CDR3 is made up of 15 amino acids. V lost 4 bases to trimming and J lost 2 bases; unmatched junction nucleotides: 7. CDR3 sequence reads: CAISVWAGGTYEQYF. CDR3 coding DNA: TGTGCCATCAGTGTATGGGCGGGGGGAACCTACGAGCAGTACTTC.

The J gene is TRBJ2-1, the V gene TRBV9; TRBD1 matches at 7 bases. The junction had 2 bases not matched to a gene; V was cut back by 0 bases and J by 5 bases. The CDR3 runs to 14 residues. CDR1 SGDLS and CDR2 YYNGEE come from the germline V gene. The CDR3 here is CASSVEGADNEQFF. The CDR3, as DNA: TGTGCCAGCAGCGTAGAGGGGGCCGACAATGAGCAGTTCTTC.

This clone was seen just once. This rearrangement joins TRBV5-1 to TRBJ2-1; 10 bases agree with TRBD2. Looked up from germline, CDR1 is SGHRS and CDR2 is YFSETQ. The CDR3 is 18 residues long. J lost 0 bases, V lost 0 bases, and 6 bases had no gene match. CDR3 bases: TGCGCCAGCAGCTTGGTTAGCGGGGGGTCTAGCTCCTACAATGAGCAGTTCTTC. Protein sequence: CASSLVSGGSSSYNEQFF. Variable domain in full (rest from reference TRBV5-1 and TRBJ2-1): KAGVTQTPRYLIKTRGQQVTLSCSPISGHRSVSWYQQTPGQGLQFLFEYFSETQRNKGNFPGRFSGRQFSNSRSEMNVSTLELGDSALYLCASSLVSGGSSSYNEQFFGPGTRLTVL.

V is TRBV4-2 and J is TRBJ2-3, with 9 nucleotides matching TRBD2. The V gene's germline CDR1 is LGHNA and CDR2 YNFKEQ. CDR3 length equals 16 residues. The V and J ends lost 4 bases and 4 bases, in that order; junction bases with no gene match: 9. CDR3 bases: TGTGCCAGCAGCCCACCTAGCGGGGAGGGTCCAGATACGCAGTATTTT. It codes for CASSPPSGEGPDTQYF.

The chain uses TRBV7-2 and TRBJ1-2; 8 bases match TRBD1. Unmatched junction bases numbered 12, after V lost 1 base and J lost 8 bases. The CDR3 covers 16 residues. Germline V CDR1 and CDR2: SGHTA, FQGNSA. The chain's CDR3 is CASSLGARTGMGGYTF. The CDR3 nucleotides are TGTGCCAGCAGCTTAGGGGCCCGGACAGGGATGGGGGGCTACACCTTC. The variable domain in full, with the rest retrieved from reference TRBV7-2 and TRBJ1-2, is GAGVSQSPSNKVTEKGKDVELRCDPISGHTALYWYRQSLGQGLEFLIYFQGNSAPDKSGLPSDRFSAERTGGSVSTLTIQRTQQEDSAVYLCASSLGARTGMGGYTFGSGTRLTVV.

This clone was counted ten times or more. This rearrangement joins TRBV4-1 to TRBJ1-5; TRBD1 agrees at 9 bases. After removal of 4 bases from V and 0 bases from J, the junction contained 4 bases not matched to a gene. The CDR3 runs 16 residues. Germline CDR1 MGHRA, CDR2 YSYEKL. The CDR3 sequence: CASSPGTGYSNQPQHF. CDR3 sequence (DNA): TGCGCCAGCAGCCCCGGGACAGGGTATAGCAATCAGCCCCAGCATTTT.

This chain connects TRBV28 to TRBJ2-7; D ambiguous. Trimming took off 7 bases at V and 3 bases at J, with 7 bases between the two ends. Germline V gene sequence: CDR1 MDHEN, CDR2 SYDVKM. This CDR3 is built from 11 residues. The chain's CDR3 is CASTVDYEQYF. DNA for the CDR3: TGTGCCAGCACCGTAGACTACGAGCAGTACTTC.

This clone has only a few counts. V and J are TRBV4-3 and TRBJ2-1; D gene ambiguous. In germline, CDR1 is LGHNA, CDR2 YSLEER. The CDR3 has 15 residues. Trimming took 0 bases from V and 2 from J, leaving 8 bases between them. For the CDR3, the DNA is TGCGCCAGCAGCCAAGAAACGGGTCCCTACAATGAGCAGTTCTTC. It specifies CASSQETGPYNEQFF.

CDR3: CASSDTGGTDTQYF. In nucleotides, the CDR3 is TGTGCCAGCAGCGATACAGGGGGCACAGATACGCAGTATTTT. This chain joins TRBV28 and TRBJ2-3; 7 nucleotides match TRBD1. The V segment lost 6 bases and the J segment 1 base; nucleotides outside the gene matches: 4. The CDR3 is 14 amino acids. Germline V CDR1 and CDR2: MDHEN, SYDVKM.

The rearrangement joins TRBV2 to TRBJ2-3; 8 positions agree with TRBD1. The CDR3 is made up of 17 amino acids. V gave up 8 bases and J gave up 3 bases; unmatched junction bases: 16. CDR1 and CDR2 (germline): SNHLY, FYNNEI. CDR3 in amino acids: CASGLQGARLGTDTQYF. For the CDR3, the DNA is TGTGCCAGCGGTTTGCAGGGGGCGAGGTTGGGGACAGATACGCAGTATTTT.

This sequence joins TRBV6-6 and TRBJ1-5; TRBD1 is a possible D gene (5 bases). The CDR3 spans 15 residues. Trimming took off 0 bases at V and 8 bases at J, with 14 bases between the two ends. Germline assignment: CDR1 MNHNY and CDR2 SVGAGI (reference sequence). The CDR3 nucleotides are TGTGCCAGCAGTTACTCGAACAGCCCGGGGGAGCCCCAGCATTTT. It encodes CASSYSNSPGEPQHF.

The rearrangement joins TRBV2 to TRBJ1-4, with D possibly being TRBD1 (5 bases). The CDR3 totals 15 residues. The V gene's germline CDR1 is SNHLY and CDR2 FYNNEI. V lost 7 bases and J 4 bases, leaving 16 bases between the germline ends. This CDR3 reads CASIPGGGFNEKLFF. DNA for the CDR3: TGTGCCAGCATCCCGGGGGGGGGTTTTAATGAAAAACTGTTTTTT.

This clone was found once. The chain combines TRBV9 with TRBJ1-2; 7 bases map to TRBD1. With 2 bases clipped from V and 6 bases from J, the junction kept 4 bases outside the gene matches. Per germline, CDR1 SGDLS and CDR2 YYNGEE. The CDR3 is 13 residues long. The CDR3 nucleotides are TGTGCCAGCAGCGTTACAACAGGGGATGGCTACACCTTC. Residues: CASSVTTGDGYTF.

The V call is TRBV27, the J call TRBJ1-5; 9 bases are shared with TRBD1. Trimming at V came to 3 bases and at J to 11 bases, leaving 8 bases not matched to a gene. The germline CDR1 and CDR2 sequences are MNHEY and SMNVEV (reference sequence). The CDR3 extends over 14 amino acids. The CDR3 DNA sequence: TGTGCCAGCAGTTTGGGACAGGGAGTGACGGCCCAGCATTTT. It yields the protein CASSLGQGVTAQHF.

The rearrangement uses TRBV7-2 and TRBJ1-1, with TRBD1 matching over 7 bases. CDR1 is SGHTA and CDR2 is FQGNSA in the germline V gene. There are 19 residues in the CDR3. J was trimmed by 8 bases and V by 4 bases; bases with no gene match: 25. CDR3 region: CASSSVTHQGVYNSSEAFF. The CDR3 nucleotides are TGTGCCAGCAGCTCCGTAACTCATCAGGGGGTTTATAACTCCTCGGAAGCTTTCTTT. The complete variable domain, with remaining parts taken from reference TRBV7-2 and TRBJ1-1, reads GAGVSQSPSNKVTEKGKDVELRCDPISGHTALYWYRQSLGQGLEFLIYFQGNSAPDKSGLPSDRFSAERTGGSVSTLTIQRTQQEDSAVYLCASSSVTHQGVYNSSEAFFGQGTRLTVV.

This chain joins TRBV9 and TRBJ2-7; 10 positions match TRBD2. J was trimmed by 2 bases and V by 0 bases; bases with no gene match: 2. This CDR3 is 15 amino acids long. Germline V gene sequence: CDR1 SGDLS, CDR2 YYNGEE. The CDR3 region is CASSVDTSGAYEQYF. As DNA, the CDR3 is TGTGCCAGCAGCGTAGATACTAGCGGGGCCTACGAGCAGTACTTC.

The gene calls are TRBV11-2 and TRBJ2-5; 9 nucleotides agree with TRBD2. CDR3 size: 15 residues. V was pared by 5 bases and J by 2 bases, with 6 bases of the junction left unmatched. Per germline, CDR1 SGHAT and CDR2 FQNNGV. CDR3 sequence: CASSPGLAMQETQYF. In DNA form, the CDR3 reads TGTGCCAGCAGCCCAGGACTAGCGATGCAAGAGACCCAGTACTTC.

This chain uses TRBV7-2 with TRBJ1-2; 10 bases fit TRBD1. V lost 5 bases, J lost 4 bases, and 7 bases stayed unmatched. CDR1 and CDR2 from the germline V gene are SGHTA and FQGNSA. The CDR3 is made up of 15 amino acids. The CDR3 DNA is TGTGCCAGCAGCCCCGACAGGGGGCAGCGCTATGGCTACACCTTC. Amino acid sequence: CASSPDRGQRYGYTF.

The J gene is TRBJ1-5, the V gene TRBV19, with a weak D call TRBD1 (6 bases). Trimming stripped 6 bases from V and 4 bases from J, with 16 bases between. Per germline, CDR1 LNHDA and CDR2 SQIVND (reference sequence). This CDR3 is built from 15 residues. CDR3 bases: TGTGCCAGTAGCCACCCCAGGGGTTGGAATCAGCCCCAGCATTTT. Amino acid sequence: CASSHPRGWNQPQHF.